One and the same sample provided the 10 T cell receptor beta chains below, sequenced in a study of blood T cells in healthy people across ages. Alongside a J-beta primer mix, a sample-barcoded 5' primer served in a second PCR lasting 7 to 11 cycles. One entry per CDR3 protein results from TCRdb running MiXCR on the 5' RACE reads. The sample lists almost 800,000 distinct CDR3 sequences, more than 45% occurring once. The sequencing input was blood. Source of these receptors: a man aged 30 to 39 in good health.

The chain has TRBV7-2 and TRBJ1-5, with D perhaps matching TRBD1 (5 bases). Per germline, CDR1 SGHTA and CDR2 FQGNSA. The germline V and J ends were trimmed by 1 base and 6 bases, with 16 bases remaining between them. This CDR3 spans 16 amino acids. CDR3 loop: CASSLVGGWGTQPQHF. DNA for the CDR3: TGTGCCAGCAGCTTAGTGGGAGGGTGGGGGACTCAGCCCCAGCATTTT.

The rearrangement uses TRBV6-2 or TRBV6-3 and TRBJ2-7; a weak D match, TRBD1 (6 bases). The assigned J gene may be wrong: the sequence end matches TRBJ2-4 better. This CDR3 has 17 residues. Germline lookup yields CDR1 MNHEY and CDR2 SVGEGT. CDR3 amino acids: CASSYPRDIWSKNIQYF. CDR3 coding DNA: TGTGCCAGCAGTTACCCCAGGGACATCTGGTCCAAAAACATTCAGTACTTC.

This chain joins TRBV5-1 and TRBJ2-1, with a possible D match to TRBD2 (6 bases). The CDR3 is 13 residues long. The germline V gene encodes CDR1 SGHRS and CDR2 YFSETQ. V gave up 4 bases and J gave up 8 bases, with 13 bases separating them. CDR3 nucleotide sequence: TGCGCCAGCAGCCTAATCCCGGGAGATGAGCAGTTCTTC. Translation: CASSLIPGDEQFF. The variable domain in full, completed from reference TRBV5-1 and TRBJ2-1, reads KAGVTQTPRYLIKTRGQQVTLSCSPISGHRSVSWYQQTPGQGLQFLFEYFSETQRNKGNFPGRFSGRQFSNSRSEMNVSTLELGDSALYLCASSLIPGDEQFFGPGTRLTVL.

The genes are TRBV12-3 or TRBV12-4 and TRBJ2-1; D may be TRBD2 (7 bases). The DNA end is a closer match to TRBJ2-7, so the J assignment may be wrong. The CDR3 totals 12 residues. Here the CDR3 reads CASSFKGGEQYF. The CDR3 bases are TGTGCCAGCAGTTTTAAGGGGGGGGAGCAGTACTTC.

The sample holds a few counts of this clonotype. An end of the junction differs from the germline gene, which may be a read error. This chain links TRBV12-3 or TRBV12-4 with TRBJ2-1; 8 bases match TRBD2. There are 15 residues in the CDR3. The CDR3 is CASSVAGYLYNEQFF. CDR3 coding DNA: TGTGCCAGCAGTGTAGCGGGGTACCTATACAATGAGCAGTTCTTC.

The V and J genes are TRBV29-1 and TRBJ2-7; maybe TRBD2 (6 bases). Deletions cut 6 bases from V and 2 bases from J, with 17 bases between. The germline V gene has CDR1 SQVTM and CDR2 ANQGSEA. The CDR3 totals 14 residues. This chain's CDR3 is CSVRSGRVTYEQYF. CDR3 nucleotide sequence: TGCAGCGTCAGGAGCGGGCGGGTGACCTACGAGCAGTACTTC.

This clonotype was picked up a small number of times. The chain joins TRBV7-2 to TRBJ2-5, with 12 nucleotides matching TRBD2. The CDR3 is made up of 16 amino acids. The germline V gene has CDR1 SGHTA and CDR2 FQGNSA. The junction had 10 bases not matched to a gene; V was cut back by 7 bases and J by 4 bases. CDR3 sequence: CASTLTSGRGPETQYF. The CDR3 DNA sequence: TGTGCCAGCACCCTGACTAGCGGGAGAGGGCCAGAGACCCAGTACTTC.

V gene TRBV24-1 combines with J gene TRBJ2-5; D is unclear. The CDR3 is 13 amino acids. The V and J ends lost 6 bases and 2 bases respectively, with 9 bases between them. CDR1 and CDR2 from the germline V gene are KGHDR and SFDVKD. Here the CDR3 reads CATSRSVQETQYF. In DNA form, the CDR3 reads TGTGCCACCAGTAGGTCAGTACAAGAGACCCAGTACTTC.

V usage is TRBV5-4 and J usage is TRBJ1-2, with TRBD1 identical over 9 bases. Looked up from germline, CDR1 is SGHNT and CDR2 is YYREEE (reference sequence). J gave up 4 bases and V 1 base, and 5 bases lay outside the gene matches. The CDR3 contains 15 residues. CDR3 DNA sequence: TGTGCCAGCAGCTTGCATACAGGGGGCGGCTATGGCTACACCTTC. It translates to CASSLHTGGGYGYTF. The entire variable domain, with the rest obtained from reference TRBV5-4 and TRBJ1-2, is as follows: ETGVTQSPTHLIKTRGQQVTLRCSSQSGHNTVSWYQQALGQGPQFIFQYYREEENGRGNFPPRFSGLQFPNYSSELNVNALELDDSALYLCASSLHTGGGYGYTFGSGTRLTVV.

For the CDR3, the DNA is TGTGCCAGCAGCTATAGCGGGACCGACACCGGGGAGCTGTTTTTT. Protein: CASSYSGTDTGELFF. The genes are TRBV7-3 and TRBJ2-2; 8 bases are a match to TRBD2. Germline CDR1 is SGHTA and CDR2 is FQGTGA. CDR3 size: 15 residues. The trim removed 4 bases at V and 3 bases at J, leaving 4 bases unmatched.